This T cell receptor beta chain was captured by sequencing in a study of spatial heterogeneity in lung cancer. Trimming took off 0 bases at V and 7 bases at J, with 10 bases between the two ends. CDR3 length: 14 amino acids. CDR1 is ENHRY, CDR2 SYGVKD, per germline. Described time point: blood at routine non-recurrence follow-up after resection. General observations from the study: Compared with follow-up, resection was when ubiquitous expanded tumor TCRs appeared in blood more.

Each CDR3 protein is one row after TCRdb ran MiXCR on the 5' RACE reads. The sample records 23,000 or so distinct CDR3 sequences, 8.5% to 10% being singletons. This clonotype was seen a handful of times. Its antigen is not identified. The V and J genes are TRBV10-3 and TRBJ1-5; D may be TRBD1 (5 bases). The material was PBMCs, obtained at follow-up. The TCR originated in a male donor with early-stage non-small cell lung cancer. As DNA, the CDR3 is TGTGCCATCAGTGAGTCGGCAGGGTGGCAGCCCCAGCATTTT. It specifies CAISESAGWQPQHF.